This T cell receptor beta chain was captured by sequencing in a study of blood T cell repertoires in COVID-19. Study at large: The study drew acute and convalescent COVID-19 samples from the United States, Italy and Spain. PBMCs, B-cell-depleted T cells, or T cells provided the cDNA or gDNA that made up the material.

The V and J ends lost 4 bases and 1 base, in that order; junction bases with no gene match: 4. The CDR3 length is 14 residues. Germline CDR1 LGHDT, CDR2 YNNKEL (reference sequence). Participant age was roughly 18 to 100 years, and participants resided in about 25 US areas. Per the original methods: Reference gene primers were amplified, and this amplification served to estimate nucleated cell counts. TCRdb's copy holds only in-frame clones and misses some; the assay was immunoSEQ multiplex PCR. For V, J and clone size, that table is used; D and trimming come from the DNA. The profile shows some 170,000 clones, more than 75% of them singletons.

J is TRBJ2-7 and V is TRBV3-1 (or the pseudogene TRBV3-2); TRBD2 agrees at 7 bases. The material sequenced was PBMCs or T cells enriched from blood (not recorded which). The receptor was derived from a human donor with acute COVID-19. The donor label of this sample is uncertain. This chain's CDR3 is CASSPASGSYEQYF. The CDR3 DNA is TGTGCCAGCAGCCCGGCTAGCGGTTCCTACGAGCAGTACTTC.